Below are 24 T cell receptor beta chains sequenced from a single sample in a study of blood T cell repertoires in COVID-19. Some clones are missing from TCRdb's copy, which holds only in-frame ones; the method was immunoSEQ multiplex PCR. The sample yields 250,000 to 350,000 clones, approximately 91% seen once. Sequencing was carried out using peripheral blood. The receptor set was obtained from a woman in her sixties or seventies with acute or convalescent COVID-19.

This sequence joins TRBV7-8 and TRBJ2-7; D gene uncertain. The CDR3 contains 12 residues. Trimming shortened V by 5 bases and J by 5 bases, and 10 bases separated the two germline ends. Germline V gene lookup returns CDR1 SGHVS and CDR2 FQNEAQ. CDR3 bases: TGTGCCAGCAGCCCCAGACTCCACGAGCAGTACTTC. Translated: CASSPRLHEQYF.

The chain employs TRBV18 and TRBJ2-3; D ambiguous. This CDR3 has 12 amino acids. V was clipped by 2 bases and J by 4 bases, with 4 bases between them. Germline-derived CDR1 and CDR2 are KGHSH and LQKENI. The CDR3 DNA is TGTGCCAGCTCACCAAGCCCAGATACGCAGTATTTT. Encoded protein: CASSPSPDTQYF.

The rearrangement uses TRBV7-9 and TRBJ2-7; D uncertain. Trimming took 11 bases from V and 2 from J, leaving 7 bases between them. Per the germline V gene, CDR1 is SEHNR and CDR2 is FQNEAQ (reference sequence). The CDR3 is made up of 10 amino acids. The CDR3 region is CAFVPYEQYF. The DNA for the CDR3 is TGTGCCTTCGTCCCCTACGAGCAGTACTTC.

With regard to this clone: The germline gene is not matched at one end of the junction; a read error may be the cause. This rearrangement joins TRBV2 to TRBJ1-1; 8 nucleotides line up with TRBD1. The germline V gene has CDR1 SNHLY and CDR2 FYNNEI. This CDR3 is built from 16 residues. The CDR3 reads CASTEGQQGGPTEAFF. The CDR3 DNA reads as TGTGCCAGCACTGAAGGGCAACAGGGGGGTCCCACTGAAGCTTTCTTT.

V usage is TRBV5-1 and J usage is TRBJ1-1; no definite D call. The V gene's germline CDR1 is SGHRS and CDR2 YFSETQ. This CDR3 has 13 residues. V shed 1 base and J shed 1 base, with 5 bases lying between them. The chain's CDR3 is CASSLNRNTEAFF. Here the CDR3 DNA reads TGCGCCAGCAGCTTGAACAGGAACACTGAAGCTTTCTTT.

Here the CDR3 DNA reads TGTGCCATCAGGGGGACAGGGGACTCCTACGAGCAGTACTTC. Protein product: CAIRGTGDSYEQYF. The chain joins TRBV10-3 to TRBJ2-7; TRBD1 matches at 10 bases. J lost 0 bases, V lost 6 bases, and 2 bases had no gene match. The germline V gene has CDR1 ENHRY and CDR2 SYGVKD. The CDR3 is 14 residues long.

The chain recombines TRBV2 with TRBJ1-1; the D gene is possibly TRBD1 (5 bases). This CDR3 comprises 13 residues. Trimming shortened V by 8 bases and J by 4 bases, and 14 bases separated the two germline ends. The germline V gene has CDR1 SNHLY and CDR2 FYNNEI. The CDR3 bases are TGTGCCAGCGTTCGGGGGTATGCCACTGAAGCTTTCTTT. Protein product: CASVRGYATEAFF.

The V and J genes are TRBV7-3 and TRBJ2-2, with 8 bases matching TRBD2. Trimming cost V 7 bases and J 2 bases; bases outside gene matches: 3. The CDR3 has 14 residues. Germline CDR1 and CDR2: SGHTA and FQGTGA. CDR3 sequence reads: CASKAGGNTGELFF. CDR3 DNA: TGTGCCAGCAAGGCGGGGGGTAACACCGGGGAGCTGTTTTTT.

This CDR3 reads CASSRQGDGYTF. DNA of the CDR3: TGTGCCAGCAGCCGACAGGGGGATGGCTACACCTTC. V and J are TRBV11-2 and TRBJ1-2; TRBD1 matches at 9 bases. Trimming at V came to 5 bases and at J to 6 bases, leaving 1 base not matched to a gene. Germline V lookup: CDR1 SGHAT, CDR2 FQNNGV. The CDR3 has 12 residues. The whole variable domain, remainder taken from reference TRBV11-2 and TRBJ1-2, is EAGVAQSPRYKIIEKRQSVAFWCNPISGHATLYWYQQILGQGPKLLIQFQNNGVVDDSQLPKDRFSAERLKGVDSTLKIQPAKLEDSAVYLCASSRQGDGYTFGSGTRLTVV.

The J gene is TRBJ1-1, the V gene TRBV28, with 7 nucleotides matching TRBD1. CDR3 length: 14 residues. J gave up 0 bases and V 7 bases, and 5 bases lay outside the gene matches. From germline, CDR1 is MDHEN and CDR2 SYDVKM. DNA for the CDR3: TGTGCCAGCACTCTTACAGGGGTGAACACTGAAGCTTTCTTT. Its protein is CASTLTGVNTEAFF.

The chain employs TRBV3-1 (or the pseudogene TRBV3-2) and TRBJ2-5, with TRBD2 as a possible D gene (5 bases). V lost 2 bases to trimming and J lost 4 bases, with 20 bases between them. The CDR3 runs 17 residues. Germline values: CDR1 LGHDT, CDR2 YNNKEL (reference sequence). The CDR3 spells CASSQIPTRDAGETQYF. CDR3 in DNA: TGTGCCAGCAGCCAAATTCCCACCAGAGACGCGGGAGAGACCCAGTACTTC.

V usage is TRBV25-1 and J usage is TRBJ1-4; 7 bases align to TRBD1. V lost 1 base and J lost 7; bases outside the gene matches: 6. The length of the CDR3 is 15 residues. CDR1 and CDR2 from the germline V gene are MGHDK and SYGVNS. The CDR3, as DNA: TGTGCCAGCAGTGAATTAGGGGGCGGAAGTGAAAAACTGTTTTTT. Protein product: CASSELGGGSEKLFF.

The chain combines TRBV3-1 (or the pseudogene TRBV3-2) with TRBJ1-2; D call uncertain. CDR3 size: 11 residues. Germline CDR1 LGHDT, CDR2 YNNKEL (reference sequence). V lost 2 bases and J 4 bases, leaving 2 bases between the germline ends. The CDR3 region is CASSQLYGYTF. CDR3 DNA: TGTGCCAGCAGCCAACTCTATGGCTACACCTTC.

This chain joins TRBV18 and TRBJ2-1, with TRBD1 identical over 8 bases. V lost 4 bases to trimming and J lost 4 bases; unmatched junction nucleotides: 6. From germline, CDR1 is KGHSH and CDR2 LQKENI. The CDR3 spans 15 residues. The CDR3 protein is CASSQAGQGYNEQFF. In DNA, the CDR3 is TGTGCCAGCTCACAAGCCGGACAGGGTTACAATGAGCAGTTCTTC.

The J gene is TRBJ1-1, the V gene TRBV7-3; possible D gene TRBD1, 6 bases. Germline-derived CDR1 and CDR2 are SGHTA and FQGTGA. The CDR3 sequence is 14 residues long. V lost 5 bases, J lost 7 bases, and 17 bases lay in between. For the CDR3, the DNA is TGTGCCAGCAGCCTGCAGGGGTTTAATGGTGAAGCTTTCTTT. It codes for CASSLQGFNGEAFF.

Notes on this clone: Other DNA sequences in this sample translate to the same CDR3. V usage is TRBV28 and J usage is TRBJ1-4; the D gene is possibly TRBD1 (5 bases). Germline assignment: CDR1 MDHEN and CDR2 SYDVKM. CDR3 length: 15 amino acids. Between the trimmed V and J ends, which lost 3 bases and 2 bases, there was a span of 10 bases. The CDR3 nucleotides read TGTGCCAGCAGTTTCGGCGGGGGGACTAATGAAAAACTGTTTTTT. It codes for CASSFGGGTNEKLFF.

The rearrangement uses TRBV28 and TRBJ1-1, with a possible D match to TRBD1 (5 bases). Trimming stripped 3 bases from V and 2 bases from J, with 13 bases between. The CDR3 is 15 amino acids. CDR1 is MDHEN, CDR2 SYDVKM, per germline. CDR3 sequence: CASSFEDTYNTEAFF. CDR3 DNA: TGTGCCAGCAGTTTCGAGGACACTTACAACACTGAAGCTTTCTTT.

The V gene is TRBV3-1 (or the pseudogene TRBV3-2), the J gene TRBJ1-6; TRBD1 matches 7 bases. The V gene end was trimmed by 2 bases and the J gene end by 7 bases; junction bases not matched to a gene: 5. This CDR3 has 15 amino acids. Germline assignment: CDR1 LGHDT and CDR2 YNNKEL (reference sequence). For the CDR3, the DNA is TGTGCCAGCAGCCAAACAGGGGTGAAGAATTCACCCCTCCACTTT. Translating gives CASSQTGVKNSPLHF.

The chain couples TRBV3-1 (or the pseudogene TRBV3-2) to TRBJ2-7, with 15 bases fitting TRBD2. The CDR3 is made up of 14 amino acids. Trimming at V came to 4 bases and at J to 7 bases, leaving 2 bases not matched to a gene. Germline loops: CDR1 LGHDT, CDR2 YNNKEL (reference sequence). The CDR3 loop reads CASSRGLAGGEQYF. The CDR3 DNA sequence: TGTGCCAGCAGCCGAGGACTAGCGGGAGGGGAGCAGTACTTC.

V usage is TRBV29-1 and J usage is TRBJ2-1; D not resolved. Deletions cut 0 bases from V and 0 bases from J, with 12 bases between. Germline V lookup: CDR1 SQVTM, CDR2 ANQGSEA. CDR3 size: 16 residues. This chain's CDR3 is CSVEDLEVSSYNEQFF. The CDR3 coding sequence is TGCAGCGTTGAAGATCTTGAGGTGAGCTCCTACAATGAGCAGTTCTTC.

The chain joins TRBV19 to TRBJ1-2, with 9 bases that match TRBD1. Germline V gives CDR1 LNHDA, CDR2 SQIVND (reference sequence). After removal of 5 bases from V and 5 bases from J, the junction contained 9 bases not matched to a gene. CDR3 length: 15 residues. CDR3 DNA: TGTGCCAGTAGTGTCCAGGACAGGGGAACGTATGGCTACACCTTC. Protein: CASSVQDRGTYGYTF.

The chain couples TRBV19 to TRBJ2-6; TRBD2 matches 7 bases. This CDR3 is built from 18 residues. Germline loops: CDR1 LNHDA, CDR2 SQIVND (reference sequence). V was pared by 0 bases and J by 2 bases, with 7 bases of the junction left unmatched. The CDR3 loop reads CASSIEIYGRAGANVLTF. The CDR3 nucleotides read TGTGCCAGTAGTATAGAGATCTATGGGAGGGCTGGGGCCAACGTCCTGACTTTC.

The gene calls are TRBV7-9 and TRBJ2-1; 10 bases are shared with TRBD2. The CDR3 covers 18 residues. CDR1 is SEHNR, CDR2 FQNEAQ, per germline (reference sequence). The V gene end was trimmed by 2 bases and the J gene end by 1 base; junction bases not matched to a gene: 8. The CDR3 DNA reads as TGTGCCAGCAGCTTAAGGGCTAGCGGGAGTGGTTCCTACAATGAGCAGTTCTTC. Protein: CASSLRASGSGSYNEQFF.

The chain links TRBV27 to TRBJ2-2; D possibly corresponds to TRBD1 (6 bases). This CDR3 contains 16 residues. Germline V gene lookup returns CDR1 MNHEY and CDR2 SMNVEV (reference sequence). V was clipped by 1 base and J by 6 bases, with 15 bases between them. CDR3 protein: CASSLLDSRGAGELFF. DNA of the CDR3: TGTGCCAGCAGTTTATTGGACAGCCGGGGAGCCGGGGAGCTGTTTTTT.